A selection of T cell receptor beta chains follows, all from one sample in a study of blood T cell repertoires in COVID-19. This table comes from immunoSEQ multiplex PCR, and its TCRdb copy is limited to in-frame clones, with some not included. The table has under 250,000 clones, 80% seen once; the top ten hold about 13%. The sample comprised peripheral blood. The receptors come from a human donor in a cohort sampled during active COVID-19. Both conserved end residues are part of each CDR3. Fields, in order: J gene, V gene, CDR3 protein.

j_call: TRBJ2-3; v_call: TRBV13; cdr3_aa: CASRLRTVLGTQYF
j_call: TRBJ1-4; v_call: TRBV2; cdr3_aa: CASSEPGGATNEKLFF
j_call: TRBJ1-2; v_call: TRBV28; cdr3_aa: CASTGGGRVRGYTF
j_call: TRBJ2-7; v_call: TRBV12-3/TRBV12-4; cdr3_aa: CASSLHSYEQYF
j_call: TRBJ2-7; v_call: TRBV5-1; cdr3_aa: CASSVLAGYAGYEQYF
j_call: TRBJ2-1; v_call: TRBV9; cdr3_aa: CASGTQRASYNEQFF
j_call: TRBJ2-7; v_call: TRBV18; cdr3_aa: CASSPPLGQGEYEQYF
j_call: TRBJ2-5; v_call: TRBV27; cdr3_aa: CASTSLADQETQYF
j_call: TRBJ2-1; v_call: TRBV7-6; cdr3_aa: CASSLALGTGVNEQFF
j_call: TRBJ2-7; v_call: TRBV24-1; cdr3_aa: CATSVRLAGGNYEQYF